The clone carrying this T cell receptor beta chain was picked up many times. Its matching antigen is unknown. Unique molecular identifiers were used in preparing the TCRbeta library. Each CDR3 protein gets one entry after TCRdb re-called the PCR reads with MiXCR. The profile shows 280,000 or so distinct CDR3 sequences, around a tenth of them singletons. The data originate from a study of T-cell reconstitution after alpha-beta-depleted transplantation in children. Regarding the study as a whole: Newly made T cells mostly supplied T-cell counts and diversity one year after transplant. Elevated TCRbeta diversity at day 60 was traced, in some patients, to surviving recipient T cells and thymic progenitors. It was reported that alpha-beta T cells came from several hundred expanded graft clones (about two months after transplant).

Trimming cost V 6 bases and J 0 bases, with 12 bases left between them. The CDR3 loop spans 14 amino acids. Germline V gene sequence: CDR1 LGHDT, CDR2 YNNKEL (reference sequence). The J gene is TRBJ2-7, the V gene TRBV3-1; the D gene could be TRBD1 or TRBD2 (5 bases each). This TCR was recovered from a male patient under 10 years old who had a stem cell transplant for chronic granulomatous disease, so the T cells may come from the graft donor. Sequencing was performed on peripheral blood, taken 180 days after TCRalphabeta/CD19-depleted stem cell transplant. The CDR3 DNA follows: TGTGCCAGCAGTCGGGGCGGATTCTCCTACGAGCAGTACTTC. It translates to CASSRGGFSYEQYF.